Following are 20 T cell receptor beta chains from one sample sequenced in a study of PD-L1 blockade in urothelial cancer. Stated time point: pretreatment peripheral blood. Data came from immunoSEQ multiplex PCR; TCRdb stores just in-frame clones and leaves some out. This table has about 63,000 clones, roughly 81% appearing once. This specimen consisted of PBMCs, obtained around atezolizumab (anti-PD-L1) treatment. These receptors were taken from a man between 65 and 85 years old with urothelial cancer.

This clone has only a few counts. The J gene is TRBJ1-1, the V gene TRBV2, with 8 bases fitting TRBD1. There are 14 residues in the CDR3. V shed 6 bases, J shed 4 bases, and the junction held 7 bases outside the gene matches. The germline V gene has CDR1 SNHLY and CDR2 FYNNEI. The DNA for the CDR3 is TGTGCCAGCAGGCTACAGGGGGAGGGCACTGAAGCTTTCTTT. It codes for CASRLQGEGTEAFF.

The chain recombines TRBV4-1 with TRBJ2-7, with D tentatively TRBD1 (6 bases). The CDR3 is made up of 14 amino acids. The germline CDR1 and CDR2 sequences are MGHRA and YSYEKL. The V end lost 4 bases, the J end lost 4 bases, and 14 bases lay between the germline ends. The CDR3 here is CASSREHRVYEQYF. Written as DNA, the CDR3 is TGCGCCAGCAGCCGAGAGCACAGGGTTTACGAGCAGTACTTC.

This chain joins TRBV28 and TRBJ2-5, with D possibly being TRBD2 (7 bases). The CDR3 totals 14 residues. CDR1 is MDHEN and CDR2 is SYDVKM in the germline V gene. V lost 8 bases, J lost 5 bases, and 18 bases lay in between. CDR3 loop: CASHSPGGRETQYF. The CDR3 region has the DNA TGTGCCAGCCACTCCCCGGGGGGCCGGGAGACCCAGTACTTC.

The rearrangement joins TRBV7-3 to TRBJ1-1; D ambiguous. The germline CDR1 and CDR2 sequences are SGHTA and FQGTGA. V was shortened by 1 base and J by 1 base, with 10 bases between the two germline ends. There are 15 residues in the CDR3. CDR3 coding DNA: TGTGCCAGCAGCTTAAACGGAGGGAGGAACACTGAAGCTTTCTTT. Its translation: CASSLNGGRNTEAFF.

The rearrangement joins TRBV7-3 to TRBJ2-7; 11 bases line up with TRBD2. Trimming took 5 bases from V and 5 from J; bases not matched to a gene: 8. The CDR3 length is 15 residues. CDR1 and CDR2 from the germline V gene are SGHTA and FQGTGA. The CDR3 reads CASSKTSGTPNEQYF. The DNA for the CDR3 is TGTGCCAGCAGCAAGACTAGCGGGACCCCCAACGAGCAGTACTTC.

CDR3 in amino acids: CSGASTYTYQETQYF. CDR3 DNA sequence: TGCAGCGGGGCTTCAACTTACACGTACCAAGAGACCCAGTACTTC. The chain joins TRBV29-1 to TRBJ2-5; D gene uncertain. The germline CDR1 and CDR2 sequences are SQVTM and ANQGSEA. V lost 7 bases and J lost 0, with 18 bases in between. CDR3 length: 15 amino acids.

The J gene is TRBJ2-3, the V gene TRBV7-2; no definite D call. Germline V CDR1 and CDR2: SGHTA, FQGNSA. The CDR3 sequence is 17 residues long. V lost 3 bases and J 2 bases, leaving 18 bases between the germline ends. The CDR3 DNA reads TGTGCCAGCAGCTTTCGTCCCGAGGCTCAACCCACAGATACGCAGTATTTT. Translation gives CASSFRPEAQPTDTQYF.

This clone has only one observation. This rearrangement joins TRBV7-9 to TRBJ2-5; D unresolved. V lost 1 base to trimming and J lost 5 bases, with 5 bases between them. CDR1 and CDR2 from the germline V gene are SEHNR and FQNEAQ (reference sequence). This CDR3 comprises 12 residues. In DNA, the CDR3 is TGTGCCAGCAGCTTAGTGGAGGAGACCCAGTACTTC. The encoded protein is CASSLVEETQYF. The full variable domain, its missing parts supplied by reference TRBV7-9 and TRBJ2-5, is DTGVSQNPRHKITKRGQNVTFRCDPISEHNRLYWYRQTLGQGPEFLTYFQNEAQLEKSRLLSDRFSAERPKGSFSTLEIQRTEQGDSAMYLCASSLVEETQYFGPGTRLLVL.

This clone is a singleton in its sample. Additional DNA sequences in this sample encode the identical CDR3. The CDR3 spells CASSRDSNTEAFF. CDR3 coding DNA: TGCGCCAGCAGCCGGGACAGCAACACTGAAGCTTTCTTT. The J gene is TRBJ1-1, the V gene TRBV5-1, with 7 bases fitting TRBD1. The germline CDR1 and CDR2 sequences are SGHRS and YFSETQ. Losses at the gene ends were 4 bases for V and 2 bases for J; bases not matched to a gene: 2. This CDR3 has 13 amino acids.

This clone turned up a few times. The CDR3 reads CASSSYTRGQHQPQHF. The CDR3 DNA reads TGTGCCAGCAGTTCTTATACCAGGGGGCAGCATCAGCCCCAGCATTTT. The V gene is TRBV28, the J gene TRBJ1-5; 8 bases line up with TRBD1. Germline V gene data show CDR1 as MDHEN and CDR2 as SYDVKM. The CDR3 consists of 16 residues. V shed 4 bases and J 5 bases; nucleotides not matched to a gene: 10.

This chain's CDR3 is CTSSQEPTGQGYHTEAFF. In DNA form, the CDR3 reads TGCACCAGCAGCCAAGAACCAACGGGACAGGGTTATCACACTGAAGCTTTCTTT. This chain connects TRBV1 to TRBJ1-1; the table calls TRBD1, which could not be checked here. TRBV1 is deemed a pseudogene. This CDR3 has 18 amino acids.

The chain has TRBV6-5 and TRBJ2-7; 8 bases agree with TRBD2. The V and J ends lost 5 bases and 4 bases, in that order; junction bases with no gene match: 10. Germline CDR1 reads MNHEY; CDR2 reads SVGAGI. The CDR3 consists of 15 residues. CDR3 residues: CASSKPRGASYEQYF. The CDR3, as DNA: TGTGCCAGCAGTAAACCGCGGGGGGCGAGTTACGAGCAGTACTTC.

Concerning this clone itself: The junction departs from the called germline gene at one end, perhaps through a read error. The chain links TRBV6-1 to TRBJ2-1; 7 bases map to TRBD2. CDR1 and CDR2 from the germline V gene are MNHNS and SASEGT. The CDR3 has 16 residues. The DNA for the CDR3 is TGTGCCATCAGTGAGGAGTTAGATGCGGGGGACAATGAGCAGTTCTTC. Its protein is CAISEELDAGDNEQFF.

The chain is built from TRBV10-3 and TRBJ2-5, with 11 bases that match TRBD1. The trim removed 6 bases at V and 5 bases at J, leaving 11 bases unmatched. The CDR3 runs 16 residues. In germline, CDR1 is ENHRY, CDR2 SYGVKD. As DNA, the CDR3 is TGTGCCATCAGGGACACCGGGACAGGGGGATGGGAGACCCAGTACTTC. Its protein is CAIRDTGTGGWETQYF.

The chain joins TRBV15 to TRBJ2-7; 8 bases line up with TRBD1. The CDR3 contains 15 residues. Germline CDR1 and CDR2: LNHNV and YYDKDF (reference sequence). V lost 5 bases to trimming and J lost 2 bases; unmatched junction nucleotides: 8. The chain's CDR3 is CATSRYRGTPYEQYF. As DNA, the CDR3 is TGTGCCACCAGCCGATACAGGGGGACTCCCTACGAGCAGTACTTC. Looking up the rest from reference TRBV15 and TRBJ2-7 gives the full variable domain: DAMVIQNPRYQVTQFGKPVTLSCSQTLNHNVMYWYQQKSSQAPKLLFHYYDKDFNNEADTPDNFQSRRPNTSFCFLDIRSPGLGDTAMYLCATSRYRGTPYEQYFGPGTRLTVT.

The CDR3 here is CASSLMVGPGAEAFF. CDR3 sequence (DNA): TGTGCCAGCAGCTTGATGGTGGGCCCCGGGGCTGAAGCTTTCTTT. The rearrangement joins TRBV5-6 to TRBJ1-1, with unresolved D. This CDR3 has 15 residues. Germline values: CDR1 SGHDT, CDR2 YYEEEE. Trimming removed 1 base at V and 6 bases at J, with 16 bases between.

DNA of the CDR3: TGTGCCAGCAGCTCGCTAGCGGGAGTCACAGATACGCAGTATTTT. Translated: CASSSLAGVTDTQYF. This chain joins TRBV11-3 and TRBJ2-3; 10 bases fit TRBD2. Germline V CDR1 and CDR2: SGHNT, YENEEA. Trimming removed 4 bases from V and 2 bases from J; junction bases left unmatched: 3. CDR3 length equals 15 residues.

The CDR3 DNA reads as TGTGCCAGCAGCCCGGGTGGACACCTCACTGAAGCTTTCTTT. Translating it yields CASSPGGHLTEAFF. This sequence joins TRBV5-4 and TRBJ1-1; D might be TRBD1 (5 bases). CDR1 and CDR2 from the germline V gene are SGHNT and YYREEE (reference sequence). This CDR3 has 14 residues. V shed 4 bases and J shed 4 bases, with 14 bases lying between them.

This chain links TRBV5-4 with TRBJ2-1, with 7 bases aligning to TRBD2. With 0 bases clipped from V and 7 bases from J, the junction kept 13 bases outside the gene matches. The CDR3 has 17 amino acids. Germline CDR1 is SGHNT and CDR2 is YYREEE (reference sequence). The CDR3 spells CASSLELAGQSSNEQFF. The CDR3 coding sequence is TGTGCCAGCAGCTTGGAGTTAGCGGGTCAATCTTCGAATGAGCAGTTCTTC. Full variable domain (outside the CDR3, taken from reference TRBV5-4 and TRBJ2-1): ETGVTQSPTHLIKTRGQQVTLRCSSQSGHNTVSWYQQALGQGPQFIFQYYREEENGRGNFPPRFSGLQFPNYSSELNVNALELDDSALYLCASSLELAGQSSNEQFFGPGTRLTVL.

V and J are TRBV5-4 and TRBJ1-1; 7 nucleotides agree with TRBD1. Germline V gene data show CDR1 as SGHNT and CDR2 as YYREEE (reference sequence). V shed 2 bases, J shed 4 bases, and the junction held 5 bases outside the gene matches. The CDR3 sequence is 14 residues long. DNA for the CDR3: TGTGCCAGCAGCTTTGGGCAGGGGGGCACTGAAGCTTTCTTT. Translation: CASSFGQGGTEAFF. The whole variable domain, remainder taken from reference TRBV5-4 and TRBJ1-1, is ETGVTQSPTHLIKTRGQQVTLRCSSQSGHNTVSWYQQALGQGPQFIFQYYREEENGRGNFPPRFSGLQFPNYSSELNVNALELDDSALYLCASSFGQGGTEAFFGQGTRLTVV.